Presented here are 26 T cell receptor beta chains from one specimen sequenced in a study of T cell responses to AZD1222 COVID-19 vaccine. Assay: immunoSEQ multiplex PCR; the TCRdb copy retains only in-frame clones and omits some. This table has roughly 77,000 clones, 88% appearing once. This specimen consisted of peripheral blood, obtained on day 0 of MenACWY control vaccination. These receptors came from an adult in good health.

This rearrangement joins TRBV19 to TRBJ1-2, with 8 nucleotides matching TRBD1. V was pared by 6 bases and J by 2 bases, with 8 bases of the junction left unmatched. In germline, CDR1 is LNHDA, CDR2 SQIVND (reference sequence). The CDR3 totals 15 residues. The CDR3 DNA follows: TGTGCCAGTAGCACAACAGGGGGGAGCAACTATGGCTACACCTTC. Its translation is CASSTTGGSNYGYTF.

V and J are TRBV4-3 and TRBJ1-4, with a weak D call TRBD1 (6 bases). With 0 bases removed from V and 5 bases from J, the gap between germline ends came to 13 bases. Germline assignment: CDR1 LGHNA and CDR2 YSLEER. CDR3 size: 16 residues. The CDR3 bases are TGCGCCAGCAGCCAAGATCTGGCAGGGGCGAATGAAAAACTGTTTTTT. Its protein product is CASSQDLAGANEKLFF.

The rearrangement links TRBV6-5 to TRBJ2-7; D possibly corresponds to TRBD1 (6 bases). With 5 bases removed from V and 3 bases from J, the gap between germline ends came to 17 bases. CDR1 is MNHEY, CDR2 SVGAGI, per germline. The CDR3 covers 15 residues. The CDR3 sequence is CASSRRQEDRYEQYF. The CDR3 DNA sequence: TGTGCCAGCAGTAGACGACAGGAGGACCGCTACGAGCAGTACTTC.

The table lists this clone with a count of one. The V call is TRBV7-2, the J call TRBJ2-1; unclear D gene. This CDR3 contains 12 residues. Germline assignment: CDR1 SGHTA and CDR2 FQGNSA. With 3 bases removed from V and 4 bases from J, the gap between germline ends came to 4 bases. As DNA, the CDR3 is TGTGCCAGCAGCTTGTCTTACAATGAGCAGTTCTTC. Its protein product is CASSLSYNEQFF.

This chain uses TRBV5-8 with TRBJ2-6; no definite D call. Per germline, CDR1 SGHTS and CDR2 YDEGEE. Trimming took 1 base from V and 2 from J, leaving 10 bases between them. The CDR3 has 16 residues. CDR3 amino acids: CASSLSVDAGANVLTF. The CDR3, as DNA: TGTGCCAGCAGCTTGTCTGTTGATGCTGGGGCCAACGTCCTGACTTTC. The full variable domain, rest sourced from reference TRBV5-8 and TRBJ2-6, is EAGVTQSPTHLIKTRGQQATLRCSPISGHTSVYWYQQALGLGLQFLLWYDEGEERNRGNFPPRFSGRQFPNYSSELNVNALELEDSALYLCASSLSVDAGANVLTFGAGSRLTVL.

The CDR3 spells CASSQDSNYEQYF. In DNA, the CDR3 is TGCGCCAGCAGCCAAGATTCGAACTACGAGCAGTACTTC. The chain combines TRBV4-3 with TRBJ2-7; D is unclear. Germline-derived CDR1 and CDR2 are LGHNA and YSLEER. The V end was cut by 0 bases, the J end by 3 bases, with 6 bases between. CDR3 length equals 13 residues.

This clone was seen just once. The chain has TRBV29-1 and TRBJ1-2; TRBD1 might be the D (6 bases). Germline V gene data show CDR1 as SQVTM and CDR2 as ANQGSEA. CDR3 length: 14 residues. With 0 bases removed from V and 5 bases from J, the gap between germline ends came to 13 bases. CDR3 coding DNA: TGCAGCGTTGAAGAGGCCAGGGGTTCGTATGGCTACACCTTC. Residues: CSVEEARGSYGYTF.

The chain combines TRBV2 with TRBJ2-5; 7 nucleotides agree with TRBD1. J gave up 4 bases and V 6 bases, and 5 bases lay outside the gene matches. The CDR3 contains 13 residues. Germline lookup yields CDR1 SNHLY and CDR2 FYNNEI. CDR3 residues: CASSWTGPETQYF. The CDR3 nucleotides read TGTGCCAGCAGCTGGACAGGCCCAGAGACCCAGTACTTC.

The V call is TRBV5-1, the J call TRBJ2-3, with D hard to call. Trimming left V 10 bases short and J 10 bases short, with 7 bases between. Germline V gene lookup returns CDR1 SGHRS and CDR2 YFSETQ. The CDR3 length is 8 residues. CDR3 coding DNA: TGCGCCCGCAACCCGCAGTATTTT. The encoded protein is CARNPQYF.

The chain couples TRBV7-2 to TRBJ1-6; 7 positions agree with TRBD1. Trimming cost V 2 bases and J 8 bases; bases outside gene matches: 9. Germline V gene data show CDR1 as SGHTA and CDR2 as FQGNSA. The CDR3 length is 16 residues. The CDR3, as DNA: TGTGCCAGCAGCTTATATCCCGACAGGGTGTATTCACCCCTCCACTTT. As protein: CASSLYPDRVYSPLHF.

This clone has only a few counts. CDR3 amino acids: CATSDPGLGETQYF. The CDR3 DNA reads TGTGCCACCAGTGACCCGGGCCTCGGAGAGACCCAGTACTTC. The chain has TRBV24-1 and TRBJ2-5; no reliable D call. Germline loops: CDR1 KGHDR, CDR2 SFDVKD. This CDR3 has 14 residues. The V end lost 4 bases, the J end lost 4 bases, and 12 bases lay between the germline ends.

This sequence joins TRBV19 and TRBJ1-2, with D uncertain. The V gene lost 7 bases and the J gene lost 0 bases, with 12 bases spanning the gap. This CDR3 has 14 residues. The V gene's germline CDR1 is LNHDA and CDR2 SQIVND (reference sequence). The CDR3 sequence is CASIPDGANYGYTF. In DNA, the CDR3 is TGTGCCAGTATACCGGACGGAGCTAACTATGGCTACACCTTC.

This clone was recorded once. This sequence joins TRBV7-3 and TRBJ1-1; D gene ambiguous. CDR3 length: 15 amino acids. Germline CDR1 SGHTA, CDR2 FQGTGA. V shed 2 bases and J shed 0 bases, with 10 bases lying between them. The CDR3 reads CASSLVGSLNTEAFF. CDR3 sequence (DNA): TGTGCCAGCAGCTTAGTGGGCAGTTTGAACACTGAAGCTTTCTTT.

The gene calls are TRBV27 and TRBJ2-5; no firm D call. This CDR3 has 14 amino acids. Germline V gene data show CDR1 as MNHEY and CDR2 as SMNVEV (reference sequence). With 6 bases removed from V and 2 bases from J, the gap between germline ends came to 13 bases. The DNA for the CDR3 is TGTGCCAGCAGCCGTTGGGGATTTCAAGAGACCCAGTACTTC. Protein product: CASSRWGFQETQYF.

J is TRBJ1-5 and V is TRBV9; D gene unclear. The CDR3 spans 13 residues. Trimming took off 0 bases at V and 4 bases at J, with 5 bases between the two ends. CDR1 and CDR2 from the germline V gene are SGDLS and YYNGEE. CDR3 region: CASSVDTNQPQHF. CDR3 DNA: TGTGCCAGCAGCGTAGACACGAATCAGCCCCAGCATTTT.

The chain carries TRBV19 and TRBJ2-7; D possibly corresponds to TRBD1 (6 bases). Looked up from germline, CDR1 is LNHDA and CDR2 is SQIVND (reference sequence). Trimming took 5 bases from V and 3 from J, leaving 11 bases between them. The CDR3 loop spans 13 amino acids. CDR3 coding DNA: TGTGCCAGTAGTTTCTCAGGGGACTACGAGCAGTACTTC. Encoded protein: CASSFSGDYEQYF.

The J gene is TRBJ2-3, the V gene TRBV7-6; perhaps TRBD1 as D (6 bases). The CDR3 totals 16 residues. Germline V lookup: CDR1 SGHVS, CDR2 FNYEAQ. Trimming took off 0 bases at V and 1 base at J, with 11 bases between the two ends. The CDR3 loop reads CASSLALGGGTDTQYF. In DNA, the CDR3 is TGTGCCAGCAGCTTAGCCCTAGGGGGTGGCACAGATACGCAGTATTTT.

The chain links TRBV5-1 to TRBJ2-1; 11 nucleotides agree with TRBD2. The germline V gene has CDR1 SGHRS and CDR2 YFSETQ. This CDR3 region has 15 residues. Unmatched junction bases numbered 9, after V lost 4 bases and J lost 9 bases. The CDR3 loop is CASSISGGADVEQFF. As DNA, the CDR3 is TGCGCCAGCAGCATTAGCGGGGGGGCCGATGTTGAGCAGTTCTTC.

The gene calls are TRBV5-1 and TRBJ1-1; 9 nucleotides agree with TRBD1. Germline values: CDR1 SGHRS, CDR2 YFSETQ. This CDR3 is built from 16 residues. The J segment lost 10 bases and the V segment lost 2 bases, leaving 15 bases of the junction unmatched. CDR3 DNA: TGCGCCAGCAGCTTTAACACCTGGACAGGGGAGATGGTAGCTTTCTTT. Translating it yields CASSFNTWTGEMVAFF.

The chain combines TRBV9 with TRBJ1-3; D gene uncertain. The V end was cut by 6 bases, the J end by 3 bases, with 16 bases between. The CDR3 is 15 residues long. Germline CDR1 is SGDLS and CDR2 is YYNGEE. The CDR3 spells CASTRFPQDGNTIYF. The CDR3 coding sequence is TGTGCCAGCACTAGATTTCCGCAGGATGGAAACACCATATATTTT. Full variable domain (rest looked up from reference TRBV9 and TRBJ1-3): DSGVTQTPKHLITATGQRVTLRCSPRSGDLSVYWYQQSLDQGLQFLIQYYNGEERAKGNILERFSAQQFPDLHSELNLSSLELGDSALYFCASTRFPQDGNTIYFGEGSWLTVV.

The chain combines TRBV30 with TRBJ1-5; tentatively, D is TRBD1 (6 bases). The CDR3 totals 14 residues. The germline V and J ends were trimmed by 0 bases and 7 bases, with 13 bases remaining between them. CDR1 and CDR2 (germline): GTSNPN, SVGIG (reference sequence). For the CDR3, the DNA is TGTGCCTGGAGTGTAGTCGGGGGGGCACAGCCCCAGCATTTT. This translates into CAWSVVGGAQPQHF.

The sample holds one count of this clone. The chain joins TRBV5-1 to TRBJ1-1; no reliable D call. CDR3 length equals 13 residues. Germline V gene sequence: CDR1 SGHRS, CDR2 YFSETQ. The germline V and J ends were trimmed by 4 bases and 0 bases, with 7 bases remaining between them. The CDR3 DNA is TGCGCCAGCAGCCTACAATTGAACACTGAAGCTTTCTTT. Residues: CASSLQLNTEAFF. Full variable domain (remainder filled in from reference TRBV5-1 and TRBJ1-1): KAGVTQTPRYLIKTRGQQVTLSCSPISGHRSVSWYQQTPGQGLQFLFEYFSETQRNKGNFPGRFSGRQFSNSRSEMNVSTLELGDSALYLCASSLQLNTEAFFGQGTRLTVV.

The chain links TRBV3-1 (or the pseudogene TRBV3-2) to TRBJ1-2; D ambiguous. The CDR3 sequence is 15 residues long. V was clipped by 0 bases and J by 8 bases, with 16 bases between them. Per the germline V gene, CDR1 is LGHDT and CDR2 is YNNKEL (reference sequence). Here the CDR3 reads CASSQDSQSRRGYTF. The CDR3 DNA reads as TGTGCCAGCAGCCAAGATTCGCAGTCCAGACGCGGCTACACCTTC.

This chain joins TRBV12-3 or TRBV12-4 and TRBJ2-2, with 9 bases that match TRBD2. The CDR3 contains 13 residues. Unmatched junction bases numbered 1, after V lost 5 bases and J lost 6 bases. Here the CDR3 DNA reads TGTGCCAGCAGTGGCGGGGGGGCCGGGGAGCTGTTTTTT. Translation: CASSGGGAGELFF.

The rearrangement uses TRBV5-8 and TRBJ1-2; TRBD1 matches at 8 bases. The V gene's germline CDR1 is SGHTS and CDR2 YDEGEE. Trimming removed 1 base from V and 4 bases from J; junction bases left unmatched: 3. This CDR3 region has 14 residues. Written as DNA, the CDR3 is TGTGCCAGCAGCTTGTCAGGGGGCCTCTATGGCTACACCTTC. The encoded protein is CASSLSGGLYGYTF.

The V call is TRBV2, the J call TRBJ2-2; possible D gene TRBD2, 5 bases. The CDR3 sequence is 15 residues long. The V gene's germline CDR1 is SNHLY and CDR2 FYNNEI. Trimming shortened V by 2 bases and J by 5 bases, and 12 bases separated the two germline ends. CDR3 sequence: CASSELGEGTGELFF. CDR3 nucleotide sequence: TGTGCCAGCAGTGAATTGGGCGAGGGAACCGGGGAGCTGTTTTTT.